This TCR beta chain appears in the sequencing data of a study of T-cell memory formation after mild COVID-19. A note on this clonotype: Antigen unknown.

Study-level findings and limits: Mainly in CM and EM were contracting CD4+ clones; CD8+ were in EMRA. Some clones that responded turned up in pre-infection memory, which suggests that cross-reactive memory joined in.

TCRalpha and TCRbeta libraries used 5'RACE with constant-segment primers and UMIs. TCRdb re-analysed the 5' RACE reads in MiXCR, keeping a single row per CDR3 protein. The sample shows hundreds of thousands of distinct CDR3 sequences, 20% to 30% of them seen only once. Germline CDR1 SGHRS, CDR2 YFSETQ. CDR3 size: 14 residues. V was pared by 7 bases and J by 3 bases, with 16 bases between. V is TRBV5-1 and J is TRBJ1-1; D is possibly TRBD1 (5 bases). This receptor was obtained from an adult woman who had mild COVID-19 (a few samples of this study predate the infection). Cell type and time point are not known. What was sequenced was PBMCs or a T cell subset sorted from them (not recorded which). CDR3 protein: CASDNPGGDTEAFF. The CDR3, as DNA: TGCGCCAGCGACAATCCGGGGGGGGACACTGAAGCTTTCTTT. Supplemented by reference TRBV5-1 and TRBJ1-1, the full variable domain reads KAGVTQTPRYLIKTRGQQVTLSCSPISGHRSVSWYQQTPGQGLQFLFEYFSETQRNKGNFPGRFSGRQFSNSRSEMNVSTLELGDSALYLCASDNPGGDTEAFFGQGTRLTVV.